This entry is about one T cell receptor (beta chain). The antigen is unknown. This CDR3 is built from 15 residues. Looked up from germline, CDR1 is LGHNA and CDR2 is YSLEER. V lost 0 bases, J lost 12 bases, and 18 bases lay in between. The sample is drawn from a study of siplizumab effects on memory and regulatory T cells. Whole-study findings and limits: Just a small share of alloreactive clones was traced back to unstimulated subsets. Naive T cells, seemingly more diverse than memory cells, seemed major alloresponse contributors. Mappable alloreactive CD4+ clones averaged roughly 69% Treg-derived with siplizumab versus approximately 25% in controls.

Only in-frame clones appear in the TCRdb table, and some are missing; sequencing was by immunoSEQ multiplex PCR. The data contain approximately 82,000 clones, around 90% of them singletons. The receptor's source is a human donor in good health. The source material was Tregs sorted from blood. The chain has TRBV4-3 and TRBJ2-1; D gene ambiguous. The DNA for the CDR3 is TGCGCCAGCAGCCAAGATATCAAGGGCCTTGGTGGGCAGTTCTTC. It specifies CASSQDIKGLGGQFF.